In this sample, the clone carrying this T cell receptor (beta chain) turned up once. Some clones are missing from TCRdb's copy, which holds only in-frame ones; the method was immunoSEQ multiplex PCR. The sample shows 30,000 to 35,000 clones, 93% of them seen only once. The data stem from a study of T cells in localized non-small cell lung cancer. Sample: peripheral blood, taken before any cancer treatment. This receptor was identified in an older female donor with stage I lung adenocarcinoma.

This CDR3 reads CASSLVSDSGANVLTF. The CDR3 DNA is TGTGCCAGCAGCTTAGTCTCAGACTCTGGGGCCAACGTCCTGACTTTC. This chain uses TRBV7-8 with TRBJ2-6; the D is unclear. Trimming removed 1 base from V and 0 bases from J, with 7 bases in between. Per germline, CDR1 SGHVS and CDR2 FQNEAQ. The CDR3 has 16 residues.